This T cell receptor (beta chain) was sequenced for a study of radiotherapy plus CTLA-4 blockade in lung cancer. Study-level background: Among patients, less than 20% showed objective responses, and 30% to 40% had disease control. Study-wide results and limits: Radiotherapy with ipilimumab was followed by blood expansion of tumor-derived clones.

As regards this clone: The antigen remains undetermined.

Patients had chemo-refractory metastatic non-small-cell lung cancer and received focal radiation plus CTLA-4 blockade that used ipilimumab. Using immunoSEQ multiplex PCR, the repertoire was profiled, and TCRdb retains in-frame clones only, with some absent. The data show some 46,000 clones, around 77% seen once. This specimen was peripheral blood, taken from a patient treated with radiotherapy plus ipilimumab. The sequence derives from a human donor with non-small cell lung cancer whose response to radiotherapy plus ipilimumab could not be evaluated.

CDR3 nucleotide sequence: TGTGCCTGGAGTGTCACAAGGGGGAGTGAAGCTTTCTTT. Protein sequence: CAWSVTRGSEAFF. The chain couples TRBV30 to TRBJ1-1; a weak D match, TRBD1 (6 bases). The CDR3 spans 13 residues. CDR1 and CDR2 (germline): GTSNPN, SVGIG (reference sequence). Trimming pared 0 bases from V and 7 bases from J, leaving 12 bases between.